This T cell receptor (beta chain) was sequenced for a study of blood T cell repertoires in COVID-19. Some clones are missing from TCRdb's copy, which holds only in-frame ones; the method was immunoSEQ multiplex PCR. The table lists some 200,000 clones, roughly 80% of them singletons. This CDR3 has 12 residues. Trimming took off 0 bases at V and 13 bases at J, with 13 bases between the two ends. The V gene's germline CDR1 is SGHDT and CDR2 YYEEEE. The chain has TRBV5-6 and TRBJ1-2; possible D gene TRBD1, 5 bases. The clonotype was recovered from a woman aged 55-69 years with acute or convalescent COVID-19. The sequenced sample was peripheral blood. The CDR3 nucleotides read TGTGCCAGCAGCTTGGCGGGTAGGGGCGGCACCTTC. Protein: CASSLAGRGGTF.